This passage covers 14 T cell receptor beta chains from one sample sequenced in a study of blood T cell repertoires in COVID-19. Measured with immunoSEQ multiplex PCR; TCRdb has only the in-frame clones, and not every one. This sample has 300,000 to 400,000 clones, with roughly 91% found just once. Sequencing input: peripheral blood. All receptors derive from a man aged 45 to 65 with active or convalescent COVID-19.

V and J are TRBV5-1 and TRBJ2-2; 12 nucleotides line up with TRBD2. The germline V gene has CDR1 SGHRS and CDR2 YFSETQ. V dropped 4 bases and J dropped 3; count of bases not matched to a gene: 4. The CDR3 is made up of 16 amino acids. The CDR3 DNA reads TGCGCCAGCAGCCCGGGACTAGCGGGCTACACCGGGGAGCTGTTTTTT. Translation: CASSPGLAGYTGELFF.

The V call is TRBV12-3 or TRBV12-4, the J call TRBJ1-2, with 9 bases identical to TRBD1. The CDR3 contains 13 residues. V gave up 5 bases and J gave up 6 bases; unmatched junction bases: 4. The CDR3 sequence is CASSLGQGHGYTF. CDR3 nucleotides: TGTGCCAGCAGTCTGGGACAGGGCCATGGCTACACCTTC.

The chain employs TRBV4-1 and TRBJ2-1; 8 bases align to TRBD2. The germline CDR1 and CDR2 sequences are MGHRA and YSYEKL. The V gene end was trimmed by 1 base and the J gene end by 7 bases; junction bases not matched to a gene: 3. The length of the CDR3 is 14 residues. CDR3 DNA: TGCGCCAGCAGCCAAGTACGGGGGGGGAATGAGCAGTTCTTC. This encodes CASSQVRGGNEQFF.

This chain connects TRBV4-2 to TRBJ1-6; 7 bases are a match to TRBD1. The CDR3 spans 14 residues. V lost 5 bases, J lost 9 bases, and 7 bases stayed unmatched. Germline CDR1 is LGHNA and CDR2 is YNFKEQ. The CDR3 loop is CASSVGTAGSPLHF. CDR3 nucleotide sequence: TGTGCCAGCAGCGTCGGGACAGCCGGTTCACCCCTCCACTTT.

This sequence joins TRBV27 and TRBJ1-5; possible D gene TRBD1, 5 bases. Trimming took off 2 bases at V and 7 bases at J, with 9 bases between the two ends. The CDR3 runs to 13 residues. Germline-derived CDR1 and CDR2 are MNHEY and SMNVEV (reference sequence). Here the CDR3 reads CASSLKGYQPQHF. CDR3 in DNA: TGTGCCAGCAGTTTAAAGGGGTACCAGCCCCAGCATTTT.

Remarks on this clone: This CDR3 is also generated by other DNA sequences in the sample. J is TRBJ1-5 and V is TRBV19, with D hard to call. Germline assignment: CDR1 LNHDA and CDR2 SQIVND (reference sequence). The V and J ends lost 3 bases and 2 bases respectively, with 5 bases between them. There are 13 residues in the CDR3. Here the CDR3 reads CASSIRGNQPQHF. CDR3 DNA sequence: TGTGCCAGTAGTATTAGAGGCAATCAGCCCCAGCATTTT.

As regards this clone: Other nucleotide sequences in the sample specify the same CDR3. The genes are TRBV7-9 and TRBJ1-1, with D uncertain. The CDR3 runs to 13 residues. The germline V and J ends were trimmed by 2 bases and 2 bases, with 6 bases remaining between them. CDR1 and CDR2 from the germline V gene are SEHNR and FQNEAQ (reference sequence). The CDR3 DNA reads as TGTGCCAGCAGCTTAAGCGGCAACACTGAAGCTTTCTTT. This translates into CASSLSGNTEAFF.

This rearrangement joins TRBV18 to TRBJ1-2; 9 bases are a match to TRBD1. The V segment lost 3 bases and the J segment 0 bases; nucleotides outside the gene matches: 8. Germline V gives CDR1 KGHSH, CDR2 LQKENI. The CDR3 is made up of 17 amino acids. CDR3 sequence reads: CASSPTGGTGTNYGYTF. In nucleotides, the CDR3 is TGTGCCAGCTCACCGACAGGGGGTACAGGGACTAACTATGGCTACACCTTC.

The CDR3 DNA is TGCGCCAGCAGCGCGGGAGCGACAGATACGCAGTATTTT. Amino acid sequence: CASSAGATDTQYF. The chain has TRBV5-1 and TRBJ2-3; TRBD2 agrees at 7 bases. This CDR3 region has 13 residues. Germline values: CDR1 SGHRS, CDR2 YFSETQ. The ends lost 4 bases at V and 3 bases at J; junction bases unmatched: 2.

The chain recombines TRBV6-6 with TRBJ2-7; possibly TRBD1 for D (5 bases). The CDR3 is 13 residues long. Germline CDR1 reads MNHNY; CDR2 reads SVGAGI (reference sequence). Trimming cost V 2 bases and J 3 bases, with 8 bases left between them. DNA of the CDR3: TGTGCCAGCAGTTACGCAGGGCTCTACGAGCAGTACTTC. This encodes CASSYAGLYEQYF.

V gene TRBV5-4 combines with J gene TRBJ2-7; TRBD2 aligns across 12 bases. Trimming took 4 bases from V and 4 from J; bases not matched to a gene: 6. CDR1 and CDR2 from the germline V gene are SGHNT and YYREEE (reference sequence). The CDR3 spans 15 residues. The CDR3 sequence is CASSPGTSGLYEQYF. The CDR3 DNA reads TGTGCCAGCAGCCCCGGGACTAGCGGGCTGTACGAGCAGTACTTC.

This rearrangement joins TRBV30 to TRBJ2-1; 7 nucleotides align to TRBD1. Germline-derived CDR1 and CDR2 are GTSNPN and SVGIG (reference sequence). The V gene end was trimmed by 3 bases and the J gene end by 8 bases; junction bases not matched to a gene: 7. The length of the CDR3 is 13 residues. The DNA of the CDR3 is TGTGCCTGGAGCAGGGGGAGAATCGATGAGCAGTTCTTC. It specifies CAWSRGRIDEQFF.

V gene TRBV10-3 combines with J gene TRBJ2-5, with TRBD2 as a possible D gene (5 bases). Germline V gene sequence: CDR1 ENHRY, CDR2 SYGVKD. This CDR3 is built from 13 residues. V was cut by 8 bases and J by 3 bases, with 13 bases left in between. The CDR3 DNA reads as TGTGCCATCCGACGGGCCGGGGAAGAGACCCAGTACTTC. Protein product: CAIRRAGEETQYF.

This clone turned up a few times. The V call is TRBV5-4, the J call TRBJ1-2, with no clear D. This CDR3 has 13 residues. Trimming pared 3 bases from V and 2 bases from J, leaving 8 bases between. Germline assignment: CDR1 SGHNT and CDR2 YYREEE (reference sequence). The CDR3 DNA sequence: TGTGCCAGCAGCTCCGCAGGAAACTATGGCTACACCTTC. Protein product: CASSSAGNYGYTF.